The clone carrying this T cell receptor beta chain was counted only a few times. RNA transcripts provided the source from which TCR beta CDR3 regions were amplified. Primed by the HTBI set, a first-round RT-PCR was run on the TCR CDR3. MiXCR was run by TCRdb on the multiplex PCR reads, yielding one entry per CDR3 protein. The sample contains some 570,000 distinct CDR3 sequences, 17% of which appear only once. The sample belongs to a study of T cells in Graves' hyperthyroidism and ophthalmopathy. Trimming removed 5 bases from V and 2 bases from J; junction bases left unmatched: 6. The CDR3 is 15 residues long.

The TCR comes from a woman between 18 and 29 years old with Graves' ophthalmopathy. The chain joins TRBV12-3 or TRBV12-4 to TRBJ2-1; 7 bases line up with TRBD2. Material for sequencing was blood. Written as DNA, the CDR3 is TGTGCCAGCAGTCCTTCTAGCGGACCCTACAATGAGCAGTTCTTC. Its protein product is CASSPSSGPYNEQFF.